The TCR beta chain described here comes from a study of cytomegalovirus exposure and HLA in healthy donors. Study overall: About 84% of 398 genotyped donors fell in the Caucasian-associated ancestry cluster. Study-level points and caveats: About 180 TCR beta chains were listed as cytomegalovirus-associated. It was shown in a later analysis that HLA-associated TCR beta chains were more clonally expanded than other, equally common chains. In a later analysis, HLA-C alleles had the fewest associated TCRs, DRB1 alleles the most.

In the case of this clone: Its target is unknown.

The germline CDR1 and CDR2 sequences are MDHEN and SYDVKM. The CDR3 sequence is 15 residues long. Deletions cut 7 bases from V and 1 base from J, with 16 bases between. Primers included in the PCR were 60 Vbeta and 13 Jbeta primers. The table came from immunoSEQ multiplex PCR; TCRdb's copy has only in-frame clones and leaves some out. The sample comprises about 89,000 clones, 76% of which are singletons, and approximately 1.4% rests with the top ten. The origin of this receptor is a male donor in good health and CMV-seronegative. This chain joins TRBV28 and TRBJ1-1; the D is unclear. The specimen was PBMCs. CDR3: CASTLRRPGNTEAFF. The DNA of the CDR3 is TGTGCCAGCACCCTGCGAAGACCGGGGAACACTGAAGCTTTCTTT. The variable domain in full, completed from reference TRBV28 and TRBJ1-1, reads DVKVTQSSRYLVKRTGEKVFLECVQDMDHENMFWYRQDPGLGLRLIYFSYDVKMKEKGDIPEGYSVSREKKERFSLILESASTNQTSMYLCASTLRRPGNTEAFFGQGTRLTVV.